A single sample is the source of the 10 T cell receptor beta chains below, sequenced in a study of CD4 T cells in relation to SARS-CoV-2 and coronaviruses. Generated by immunoSEQ multiplex PCR, the TCRdb table keeps only in-frame clones and is missing some. The table records just under 20,000 clones, almost 75% of them present only once. The unexposed donors gave CD4+ T cells in 2011-2018, prior to COVID-19. The cells were cultured for about ten days before CD4+ T cells were isolated. Their target antigens are unknown. Sequencing input: CD4+ T cells from PBMCs, cultured in vitro. The receptors shown here come from a human donor in good health.

V and J are TRBV19 and TRBJ2-1, with a tentative D call TRBD1 (6 bases). V lost 5 bases and J 0 bases, leaving 11 bases between the germline ends. Germline V CDR1 and CDR2: LNHDA, SQIVND (reference sequence). The CDR3 is 15 amino acids. The CDR3 loop is CASSLQGSSYNEQFF. The CDR3 DNA follows: TGTGCCAGTAGTCTCCAGGGGAGCTCCTACAATGAGCAGTTCTTC.

The rearrangement links TRBV29-1 to TRBJ2-7, with D possibly matching TRBD1 (6 bases). The CDR3 extends over 11 amino acids. The germline gives CDR1 SQVTM, CDR2 ANQGSEA. Trimming pared 5 bases from V and 2 bases from J, leaving 7 bases between. CDR3 residues: CSVRQAYEQYF. DNA of the CDR3: TGCAGCGTTAGACAGGCCTACGAGCAGTACTTC.

The chain has TRBV18 and TRBJ2-7; 7 nucleotides line up with TRBD1. The CDR3 spans 18 residues. Trimming removed 2 bases from V and 1 base from J; junction bases left unmatched: 14. Germline assignment: CDR1 KGHSH and CDR2 LQKENI. Here the CDR3 reads CASSPKPPGQFNSYEQYF. For the CDR3, the DNA is TGTGCCAGCTCACCAAAACCCCCGGGACAGTTTAATTCCTACGAGCAGTACTTC.

The chain employs TRBV7-8 and TRBJ1-1; D is uncertain. This CDR3 spans 19 amino acids. V dropped 0 bases and J dropped 2 bases, with 22 bases sitting between them. Germline CDR1 reads SGHVS; CDR2 reads FQNEAQ. The CDR3: CASSLATGSSKTVNTEAFF. Written as DNA, the CDR3 is TGTGCCAGCAGCTTAGCGACTGGGTCCTCAAAGACCGTCAACACTGAAGCTTTCTTT. The whole variable domain, filled in from reference TRBV7-8 and TRBJ1-1, reads GAGVSQSPRYKVAKRGQDVALRCDPISGHVSLFWYQQALGQGPEFLTYFQNEAQLDKSGLPSDRFFAERPEGSVSTLKIQRTQQEDSAVYLCASSLATGSSKTVNTEAFFGQGTRLTVV.

This clone occurred once. The chain couples TRBV2 to TRBJ1-2; 7 nucleotides agree with TRBD1. The CDR3 is 12 amino acids. Trimming at V came to 10 bases and at J to 0 bases, leaving 2 bases not matched to a gene. From germline, CDR1 is SNHLY and CDR2 FYNNEI. CDR3 in DNA: TGTGCCACCGGGACAGCTAACTATGGCTACACCTTC. It encodes CATGTANYGYTF.

V usage is TRBV7-8 and J usage is TRBJ2-7; 11 bases map to TRBD1. The CDR3 is 15 residues long. CDR1 and CDR2 from the germline V gene are SGHVS and FQNEAQ. The ends lost 4 bases at V and 4 bases at J; junction bases unmatched: 6. The CDR3 protein is CASSSRDRGYYEQYF. In nucleotides, the CDR3 is TGTGCCAGCAGCTCCCGGGACAGGGGGTATTACGAGCAGTACTTC.

V is TRBV19 and J is TRBJ2-7; TRBD2 agrees at 9 bases. Germline V gene lookup returns CDR1 LNHDA and CDR2 SQIVND (reference sequence). The V segment lost 5 bases and the J segment 2 bases; nucleotides outside the gene matches: 7. The CDR3 covers 15 residues. The CDR3 nucleotides read TGTGCCAGTAGTGCTATGGCGGGGGGGCCCTACGAGCAGTACTTC. It encodes CASSAMAGGPYEQYF.

V gene TRBV23-1 combines with J gene TRBJ2-5, with 9 bases aligning to TRBD1. TRBV23-1 is classed as an ORF, of uncertain function. The CDR3 is 16 amino acids. V lost 0 bases to trimming and J lost 3 bases; unmatched junction nucleotides: 5. In DNA, the CDR3 is TGCGCCAGCAGTCAATCGAGCCGGGACAGGGAAGAGACCCAGTACTTC. This translates into CASSQSSRDREETQYF.

CDR3 amino acids: CASSQHLNTEAFF. The CDR3 region has the DNA TGTGCCAGCAGCCAGCACCTTAACACTGAAGCTTTCTTT. The chain couples TRBV4-2 to TRBJ1-1, with D unclear. The length of the CDR3 is 13 residues. V shed 3 bases and J shed 2 bases, with 7 bases lying between them. Per the germline V gene, CDR1 is LGHNA and CDR2 is YNFKEQ.

The chain recombines TRBV7-9 with TRBJ2-7, with 7 bases aligning to TRBD2. Looked up from germline, CDR1 is SEHNR and CDR2 is FQNEAQ (reference sequence). This CDR3 has 16 residues. Germline trimming cut 0 bases from V and 1 base from J; bases unmatched to any gene: 6. The CDR3 here is CASSLARGGASYEQYF. DNA for the CDR3: TGTGCCAGCAGCTTAGCGCGGGGAGGGGCGTCCTACGAGCAGTACTTC.